One sample yielded the 25 T cell receptor beta chains listed below, sequenced in a study of response to subunit inactivated influenza vaccine. TCRdb re-derived calls from the RT-PCR reads in MiXCR, one entry per CDR3 protein. The table has over 750,000 distinct CDR3 sequences, around 21% seen once; the top ten hold roughly 10%. The starting material was PBMCs from blood, obtained about 5 days after vaccination. These receptors were collected from a man aged 45-65 years who received an inactivated influenza vaccine.

The table lists this clonotype with many counts. The chain links TRBV12-3 or TRBV12-4 to TRBJ2-5, with 7 bases aligning to TRBD1. The CDR3 covers 14 residues. Losses at the gene ends were 1 base for V and 3 bases for J; bases not matched to a gene: 2. Here the CDR3 reads CASSLGDREETQYF. The CDR3 nucleotides read TGTGCCAGCAGTTTAGGAGACAGGGAAGAGACCCAGTACTTC.

The chain recombines TRBV19 with TRBJ2-5; perhaps TRBD1 as D (5 bases). V shed 1 base and J shed 5 bases, with 14 bases lying between them. Germline V gene lookup returns CDR1 LNHDA and CDR2 SQIVND (reference sequence). The CDR3 runs to 15 residues. Here the CDR3 reads CASSIVRQLGETQYF. For the CDR3, the DNA is TGTGCCAGTAGTATAGTCCGACAGCTCGGGGAGACCCAGTACTTC.

The V gene is TRBV3-1, the J gene TRBJ2-1, with 11 bases lining up with TRBD2. This CDR3 region has 15 residues. Per the germline V gene, CDR1 is LGHDT and CDR2 is YNNKEL (reference sequence). Trimming removed 2 bases from V and 8 bases from J; junction bases left unmatched: 5. The CDR3 DNA reads TGTGCCAGCAGCCAAAGTACTAGCGGGAGAGATGAGCAGTTCTTC. It codes for CASSQSTSGRDEQFF.

This clonotype was counted only a few times. The J gene is TRBJ1-4, the V gene TRBV5-8, with D possibly being TRBD1 (5 bases). V was trimmed by 6 bases and J by 3 bases, leaving 18 bases between them. This CDR3 is built from 16 residues. CDR1 SGHTS and CDR2 YDEGEE come from the germline V gene. CDR3 sequence: CASNQEPGRSNEKLFF. DNA for the CDR3: TGTGCCAGCAACCAAGAACCGGGACGGTCTAATGAAAAACTGTTTTTT. The full variable domain, with the rest looked up from reference TRBV5-8 and TRBJ1-4, is EAGVTQSPTHLIKTRGQQATLRCSPISGHTSVYWYQQALGLGLQFLLWYDEGEERNRGNFPPRFSGRQFPNYSSELNVNALELEDSALYLCASNQEPGRSNEKLFFGSGTQLSVL.

For this clonotype: A read error may explain this, as a much larger clone is one base away. This chain connects TRBV7-9 to TRBJ2-7, with 7 bases fitting TRBD1. V trimming: 5 bases; J trimming: 5 bases; junction bases outside the gene matches: 3. The CDR3 has 12 amino acids. Germline CDR1 SEHNR, CDR2 FQNEAQ (reference sequence). The CDR3: CASSDRAHEQYF. The CDR3 nucleotides are TGTGCCAGCAGCGACAGGGCCCACGAGCAGTACTTC.

V gene TRBV7-6 combines with J gene TRBJ2-7; D remains ambiguous. V was trimmed by 1 base and J by 3 bases, leaving 13 bases between them. Germline V gene lookup returns CDR1 SGHVS and CDR2 FNYEAQ. The length of the CDR3 is 15 residues. This CDR3 reads CASSLVAAGVYEQYF. The CDR3 DNA reads as TGTGCCAGCAGCTTAGTCGCCGCCGGAGTCTACGAGCAGTACTTC.

This clonotype was recorded once. This chain uses TRBV7-2 with TRBJ2-1; D is unresolved. V was shortened by 3 bases and J by 8 bases, with 8 bases between the two germline ends. The CDR3 runs 12 residues. Germline values: CDR1 SGHTA, CDR2 FQGNSA. In DNA form, the CDR3 reads TGTGCCAGCAGCTTCGCTGAGGATGAGCAGTTCTTC. Protein product: CASSFAEDEQFF.

A word on this clonotype: One base away lies a much larger clone, so this may be a sequencing read error. The chain joins TRBV27 to TRBJ2-6; unclear D gene. Deletions cut 3 bases from V and 3 bases from J, with 3 bases between. The CDR3 consists of 13 residues. Germline V gene sequence: CDR1 MNHEY, CDR2 SMNVEV (reference sequence). The DNA of the CDR3 is TGTGCCAGCAGTTTTAATGGGGCCAACGTCCTGACTTTC. Translated: CASSFNGANVLTF.

As for this clonotype: A much larger clone sits a single nucleotide away, making a read error possible. This sequence joins TRBV5-6 and TRBJ2-1; 9 bases fit TRBD1. This CDR3 is built from 15 residues. The germline gives CDR1 SGHDT, CDR2 YYEEEE. DNA of the CDR3: TGTGCCAGCAGCTCCGGGACAGGGTCCTACGATGAGCAGTTCTTC. This codes for CASSSGTGSYDEQFF.

The V gene is TRBV20-1, the J gene TRBJ2-7; 14 bases map to TRBD2. The CDR3 is 16 residues long. CDR1 and CDR2 from the germline V gene are DFQATT and SNEGSKA (reference sequence). This CDR3 reads CSLRPGLAGVGYEQYF. In nucleotides, the CDR3 is TGCAGCCTTCGCCCGGGACTAGCGGGAGTAGGGTACGAGCAGTACTTC.

In this sample, this clonotype turned up many times. The chain has TRBV6-5 and TRBJ2-2, with D uncertain. The V gene lost 6 bases and the J gene lost 4 bases, with 6 bases spanning the gap. Germline CDR1 and CDR2: MNHEY and SVGAGI. The CDR3 runs 12 residues. The CDR3 reads CASSPITGELFF. The DNA of the CDR3 is TGTGCCAGCAGCCCAATCACCGGGGAGCTGTTTTTT.

This clonotype was found a few times. This chain joins TRBV28 and TRBJ2-1, with 9 bases matching TRBD1. This CDR3 spans 12 amino acids. Germline-derived CDR1 and CDR2 are MDHEN and SYDVKM. The ends lost 7 bases at V and 8 bases at J; junction bases unmatched: 3. The CDR3 region is CASTGQGYEQFF. The CDR3 DNA reads as TGTGCCAGCACGGGACAGGGCTATGAGCAGTTCTTC.

This clonotype was found many times. The chain joins TRBV29-1 to TRBJ2-5; TRBD2 is a possible D gene (5 bases). V was cut by 1 base and J by 5 bases, with 11 bases left in between. This CDR3 is 13 amino acids long. From germline, CDR1 is SQVTM and CDR2 ANQGSEA. The CDR3 sequence is CSVEVITGETQYF. For the CDR3, the DNA is TGCAGCGTTGAAGTTATTACGGGGGAGACCCAGTACTTC.

This clonotype was observed a handful of times. The rearrangement joins TRBV7-6 to TRBJ2-7; 8 bases are a match to TRBD1. This CDR3 has 13 amino acids. From germline, CDR1 is SGHVS and CDR2 FNYEAQ. Germline trimming cut 8 bases from V and 2 bases from J; bases unmatched to any gene: 5. The CDR3 protein is CASGTGNPYEQYF. In nucleotides, the CDR3 is TGTGCCAGCGGGACAGGAAATCCCTACGAGCAGTACTTC.

In its sample, this clonotype was seen a few times. The junction does not match germline at one end; this may be a read error. This chain links TRBV7-7 with TRBJ1-3; tentative D call: TRBD1 (5 bases). CDR1 and CDR2 from the germline V gene are SSHAT and FNYEAQ (reference sequence). This CDR3 has 15 amino acids. The CDR3 DNA reads TGTGCTAGCAGCCCAGGGAGGCTTGGAGGAAACACCATATATTTT. Protein: CASSPGRLGGNTIYF.

This clonotype was seen at least ten times. The rearrangement links TRBV20-1 to TRBJ1-5; the D is unclear. The CDR3 is 13 amino acids. The germline V gene has CDR1 DFQATT and CDR2 SNEGSKA (reference sequence). Deletions cut 6 bases from V and 6 bases from J, with 15 bases between. This CDR3 is CSAVTPTSQPQHF. DNA of the CDR3: TGCAGTGCCGTAACCCCGACAAGTCAGCCCCAGCATTTT.

This clonotype was counted only a few times. V and J are TRBV20-1 and TRBJ2-3; D possibly corresponds to TRBD2 (5 bases). Germline V gene sequence: CDR1 DFQATT, CDR2 SNEGSKA (reference sequence). Trimming stripped 1 base from V and 0 bases from J, with 11 bases between. There are 15 residues in the CDR3. The CDR3 nucleotides read TGCAGTGCTAGAGTACACGGGATTAGCACAGATACGCAGTATTTT. It specifies CSARVHGISTDTQYF.

The chain uses TRBV7-2 and TRBJ2-1, with 8 nucleotides matching TRBD1. The V gene end was trimmed by 1 base and the J gene end by 5 bases; junction bases not matched to a gene: 4. Germline CDR1 SGHTA, CDR2 FQGNSA. CDR3 length: 15 amino acids. CDR3 sequence reads: CASSLVGRGHNEQFF. As DNA, the CDR3 is TGTGCCAGCAGCTTAGTGGGCAGGGGGCACAATGAGCAGTTCTTC. Drawing the rest from reference TRBV7-2 and TRBJ2-1, the complete variable domain is GAGVSQSPSNKVTEKGKDVELRCDPISGHTALYWYRQSLGQGLEFLIYFQGNSAPDKSGLPSDRFSAERTGGSVSTLTIQRTQQEDSAVYLCASSLVGRGHNEQFFGPGTRLTVL.

The CDR3 sequence: CASSRTGTAKQYF. The CDR3 DNA reads TGTGCCAGCAGTCGCACTGGGACAGCCAAGCAGTACTTC. The chain uses TRBV12-3 or TRBV12-4 and TRBJ2-7; 7 bases align to TRBD1. This CDR3 is 13 amino acids long. The J segment lost 8 bases and the V segment lost 5 bases, leaving 9 bases of the junction unmatched.

This sequence joins TRBV6-1 and TRBJ1-6; TRBD1 might be the D (5 bases). In germline, CDR1 is MNHNS, CDR2 SASEGT. The CDR3 spans 15 residues. V shed 2 bases and J shed 5 bases, with 10 bases lying between them. CDR3 coding DNA: TGTGCCAGCAGTGAATCGGGACCTCATAATTCACCCCTCCACTTT. It translates to CASSESGPHNSPLHF.

This clonotype was seen a handful of times. The chain joins TRBV20-1 to TRBJ2-7; D gene uncertain. V lost 6 bases to trimming and J lost 3 bases, with 6 bases between them. Germline CDR1 DFQATT, CDR2 SNEGSKA (reference sequence). This CDR3 region has 10 residues. As DNA, the CDR3 is TGCAGTGCCATACTCTACGAGCAGTACTTC. Amino acids: CSAILYEQYF.

This clonotype was observed a handful of times. The J gene is TRBJ2-5, the V gene TRBV12-3 or TRBV12-4, with TRBD1 identical over 7 bases. The V segment lost 4 bases and the J segment 2 bases; nucleotides outside the gene matches: 7. There are 15 residues in the CDR3. Here the CDR3 DNA reads TGTGCCAGCAGTTCGTTTTACAGGGGTCAAGAGACCCAGTACTTC. Protein: CASSSFYRGQETQYF.

The chain uses TRBV29-1 and TRBJ2-5; tentative D call: TRBD1 (6 bases). Germline V gene lookup returns CDR1 SQVTM and CDR2 ANQGSEA. The CDR3 contains 14 residues. V was pared by 6 bases and J by 1 base, with 15 bases between. CDR3 amino acids: CSVHGRQAQETQYF. The CDR3 DNA follows: TGCAGCGTCCACGGGCGACAGGCCCAAGAGACCCAGTACTTC.

The chain carries TRBV5-1 and TRBJ2-6; D remains ambiguous. V shed 3 bases and J shed 2 bases, with 6 bases lying between them. CDR1 and CDR2 from the germline V gene are SGHRS and YFSETQ. The CDR3 has 14 residues. CDR3 sequence reads: CASSSQAGANVLTF. The CDR3 DNA follows: TGCGCCAGCAGCTCCCAGGCTGGGGCCAACGTCCTGACTTTC.

This clonotype occurred many times. The chain employs TRBV29-1 and TRBJ2-7; D unclear. The CDR3 runs to 12 residues. Germline V gives CDR1 SQVTM, CDR2 ANQGSEA. Trimming cost V 7 bases and J 4 bases, with 14 bases left between them. CDR3 protein: CSGGETGYEQYF. CDR3 sequence (DNA): TGCAGCGGTGGGGAAACGGGTTACGAGCAGTACTTC.